The 24 T cell receptor beta chains below all came from one sample that was sequenced in a study of blood T cell repertoires in COVID-19. TCRdb's copy holds only in-frame clones and misses some; the assay was immunoSEQ multiplex PCR. The sample lists around 41,000 clones, 85% to 95% occurring once. The specimen was peripheral blood. The receptors were sampled from a human donor in a cohort sampled during active COVID-19.

The chain has TRBV11-2 and TRBJ2-1; D not certain. The CDR3 loop spans 14 amino acids. Germline V gives CDR1 SGHAT, CDR2 FQNNGV. V was cut by 1 base and J by 4 bases, with 8 bases left in between. CDR3: CASSLASLYNEQFF. The CDR3 coding sequence is TGTGCCAGCAGCTTAGCCTCTTTATACAATGAGCAGTTCTTC.

Regarding this clone: Germline is not matched at one junction end, which may reflect a read error. The chain couples TRBV6-5 to TRBJ2-5, with TRBD2 matching 9 bases. Germline values: CDR1 MNHEY, CDR2 SVGAGI. The CDR3 spans 16 residues. CDR3 sequence (DNA): TGTGCCAGCAGCTACTATAGCGGGGGAGGGCAAGAGACCCAGTACTTC. It encodes CASSYYSGGGQETQYF.

This chain connects TRBV19 to TRBJ2-3; TRBD1 matches 9 bases. There are 16 residues in the CDR3. Germline CDR1 is LNHDA and CDR2 is SQIVND (reference sequence). V lost 5 bases and J lost 3; bases outside the gene matches: 9. The CDR3 DNA reads TGTGCCAGTAGTCCCCCGGGACAGGGTTTTACAGATACGCAGTATTTT. Translated: CASSPPGQGFTDTQYF.

V and J are TRBV7-2 and TRBJ2-3, with a weak D call TRBD2 (5 bases). V lost 5 bases and J 0 bases, leaving 12 bases between the germline ends. The CDR3 contains 15 residues. Germline V lookup: CDR1 SGHTA, CDR2 FQGNSA. CDR3 sequence: CASSKRHASTDTQYF. The CDR3, as DNA: TGTGCCAGCAGCAAGCGGCACGCTAGCACAGATACGCAGTATTTT.

This chain joins TRBV29-1 and TRBJ2-1, with a weak D call TRBD1 (6 bases). Trimming shortened V by 2 bases and J by 0 bases, and 11 bases separated the two germline ends. CDR3 size: 15 residues. Germline lookup yields CDR1 SQVTM and CDR2 ANQGSEA. CDR3 bases: TGCAGCGTTGAAAGACAGGAGAGCTCCTACAATGAGCAGTTCTTC. It codes for CSVERQESSYNEQFF.

The rearrangement links TRBV7-9 to TRBJ1-2; D gene unclear. V shed 5 bases and J shed 7 bases, with 14 bases lying between them. Per the germline V gene, CDR1 is SEHNR and CDR2 is FQNEAQ (reference sequence). The CDR3 is 13 amino acids. CDR3: CASSNQEAGGYTF. CDR3 nucleotide sequence: TGTGCCAGCAGCAATCAGGAGGCAGGTGGCTACACCTTC.

This rearrangement joins TRBV3-1 (or the pseudogene TRBV3-2) to TRBJ2-3, with TRBD2 matching 12 bases. CDR3 size: 18 residues. Germline CDR1 LGHDT, CDR2 YNNKEL (reference sequence). V dropped 0 bases and J dropped 4; count of bases not matched to a gene: 8. In nucleotides, the CDR3 is TGTGCCAGCAGCCAAGATGTCCGACTAGCGGGAGTGTCAGATACGCAGTATTTT. Its translation is CASSQDVRLAGVSDTQYF.

Comment on this clone: This specimen includes other DNA sequences encoding the same CDR3. The V and J genes are TRBV5-5 and TRBJ2-2; 9 positions match TRBD2. The length of the CDR3 is 16 residues. The ends lost 6 bases at V and 5 bases at J; junction bases unmatched: 11. Germline CDR1 is SGHKS and CDR2 is YYEKEE (reference sequence). The CDR3 loop reads CASKGGLAGRTGELFF. The CDR3 nucleotides read TGTGCCAGCAAAGGCGGGCTAGCGGGGCGGACCGGGGAGCTGTTTTTT.

The chain is built from TRBV9 and TRBJ1-2; no firm D call. CDR3 length: 13 residues. Germline V lookup: CDR1 SGDLS, CDR2 YYNGEE. Between the trimmed V and J ends, which lost 0 bases and 9 bases, there was a span of 12 bases. Here the CDR3 reads CASSVGAVERYTF. Written as DNA, the CDR3 is TGTGCCAGCAGCGTAGGGGCAGTAGAGCGCTACACCTTC.

This clone has only a few counts. The V call is TRBV7-9, the J call TRBJ1-6, with D possibly being TRBD1 (6 bases). Between the trimmed V and J ends, which lost 6 bases and 1 base, there was a span of 10 bases. This CDR3 is 15 amino acids long. The germline CDR1 and CDR2 sequences are SEHNR and FQNEAQ (reference sequence). CDR3 in DNA: TGTGCCAGCAGACAACAGGGTTCCTATAATTCACCCCTCCACTTT. It encodes CASRQQGSYNSPLHF.

The chain has TRBV3-1 (or the pseudogene TRBV3-2) and TRBJ2-1; 11 nucleotides match TRBD2. J gave up 6 bases and V 4 bases, and 5 bases lay outside the gene matches. This CDR3 region has 15 residues. Per the germline V gene, CDR1 is LGHDT and CDR2 is YNNKEL (reference sequence). CDR3 bases: TGTGCCAGCAGCCTCGGGACTAGCGGCATCAATGAGCAGTTCTTC. This codes for CASSLGTSGINEQFF.

This clone appeared a single time. The rearrangement links TRBV27 to TRBJ1-2; 7 bases agree with TRBD1. Germline CDR1 MNHEY, CDR2 SMNVEV (reference sequence). The junction had 6 bases not matched to a gene; V was cut back by 3 bases and J by 5 bases. This CDR3 region has 14 residues. CDR3 nucleotides: TGTGCCAGCAGTTTGGACAGGAGGGATTATGGCTACACCTTC. Translated: CASSLDRRDYGYTF.

This clone is a singleton in its sample. This rearrangement joins TRBV5-1 to TRBJ2-5; tentatively, D is TRBD2 (5 bases). CDR1 is SGHRS, CDR2 YFSETQ, per germline. Trimming removed 0 bases from V and 5 bases from J, with 11 bases in between. This CDR3 spans 14 amino acids. The CDR3 reads CASSLDGISETQYF. The CDR3 coding sequence is TGCGCCAGCAGCTTGGACGGGATCAGTGAGACCCAGTACTTC. Based on the CDR3 plus reference TRBV5-1 and TRBJ2-5, the full variable domain is KAGVTQTPRYLIKTRGQQVTLSCSPISGHRSVSWYQQTPGQGLQFLFEYFSETQRNKGNFPGRFSGRQFSNSRSEMNVSTLELGDSALYLCASSLDGISETQYFGPGTRLLVL.

The rearrangement joins TRBV19 to TRBJ2-3; 9 nucleotides agree with TRBD2. The V gene's germline CDR1 is LNHDA and CDR2 SQIVND (reference sequence). J lost 4 bases, V lost 3 bases, and 11 bases had no gene match. This CDR3 has 17 amino acids. The CDR3: CASSIVRGGGASDTQYF. The CDR3 DNA follows: TGTGCCAGTAGTATCGTACGAGGCGGGGGGGCGTCAGATACGCAGTATTTT.

In this sample, this clone turned up a few times. This chain links TRBV27 with TRBJ2-2; 8 bases align to TRBD1. V lost 6 bases and J lost 2; bases outside the gene matches: 11. This CDR3 spans 17 amino acids. CDR1 and CDR2 (germline): MNHEY, SMNVEV (reference sequence). CDR3 nucleotide sequence: TGTGCCAGCAGCAGCCTTATGACAGGGGTCAACACCGGGGAGCTGTTTTTT. Amino acids: CASSSLMTGVNTGELFF.

V and J are TRBV30 and TRBJ1-2; 8 bases align to TRBD1. Germline values: CDR1 GTSNPN, CDR2 SVGIG (reference sequence). This CDR3 has 17 residues. The V segment lost 1 base and the J segment 2 bases; nucleotides outside the gene matches: 12. The CDR3 bases are TGTGCCTGGAGTGAAACCCCCGAGGACAGGGCGAACTATGGCTACACCTTC. This gives the protein CAWSETPEDRANYGYTF.

The chain is built from TRBV9 and TRBJ1-2; no reliable D call. CDR3 length: 13 residues. Germline assignment: CDR1 SGDLS and CDR2 YYNGEE. Trimming left V 0 bases short and J 6 bases short, with 9 bases between. CDR3 DNA sequence: TGTGCCAGCAGCGTAGGAGGGTTCGATGGCTACACCTTC. Translation gives CASSVGGFDGYTF.

The rearrangement links TRBV9 to TRBJ1-1, with D unresolved. V lost 0 bases to trimming and J lost 5 bases, with 11 bases between them. From germline, CDR1 is SGDLS and CDR2 YYNGEE. The CDR3 has 14 residues. DNA for the CDR3: TGTGCCAGCAGCGTAGTAGAGCGAAAGACTGAAGCTTTCTTT. It translates to CASSVVERKTEAFF.

This chain's CDR3 is CASRTSRYTGELFF. In nucleotides, the CDR3 is TGCGCCAGCAGAACTAGCAGATACACCGGGGAGCTGTTTTTT. J is TRBJ2-2 and V is TRBV4-3; possible D gene TRBD2, 6 bases. V dropped 6 bases and J dropped 3 bases, with 11 bases sitting between them. The CDR3 totals 14 residues. Germline CDR1 is LGHNA and CDR2 is YSLEER.

This clone has just one count. The chain uses TRBV27 and TRBJ2-1, with D possibly being TRBD1 (6 bases). Trimming removed 2 bases from V and 9 bases from J, with 11 bases in between. Germline V gives CDR1 MNHEY, CDR2 SMNVEV (reference sequence). CDR3 length: 13 residues. In DNA, the CDR3 is TGTGCCAGCAGTTTAGGCAGGGGTCTTGAGCAGTTCTTC. Amino acids: CASSLGRGLEQFF.

This sequence joins TRBV2 and TRBJ2-3; weak D call: TRBD1 (6 bases). V lost 8 bases, J lost 2 bases, and 14 bases lay in between. Germline assignment: CDR1 SNHLY and CDR2 FYNNEI. This CDR3 is 14 amino acids long. The CDR3 DNA reads TGTGCCAGCGGAGCAGGGGCCCTCACAGATACGCAGTATTTT. This codes for CASGAGALTDTQYF.

J is TRBJ2-7 and V is TRBV5-1; 11 bases agree with TRBD1. The V gene end was trimmed by 2 bases and the J gene end by 1 base; junction bases not matched to a gene: 2. CDR1 and CDR2 (germline): SGHRS, YFSETQ. The CDR3 is 15 amino acids. The CDR3 loop is CASSFGTGGSYEQYF. The CDR3 nucleotides are TGCGCCAGCAGCTTTGGGACAGGGGGGTCCTACGAGCAGTACTTC.

This chain joins TRBV30 and TRBJ2-2, with a tentative D call TRBD2 (5 bases). The CDR3 length is 13 residues. CDR1 GTSNPN and CDR2 SVGIG come from the germline V gene (reference sequence). V lost 3 bases and J 7 bases, leaving 12 bases between the germline ends. CDR3 DNA sequence: TGTGCCTGGAGAGGCCTAGCTAGCGGGGAGCTGTTTTTT. This codes for CAWRGLASGELFF. The whole variable domain, filled in from reference TRBV30 and TRBJ2-2, reads SQTIHQWPATLVQPVGSPLSLECTVEGTSNPNLYWYRQAAGRGLQLLFYSVGIGQISSEVPQNLSASRPQDRQFILSSKKLLLSDSGFYLCAWRGLASGELFFGEGSRLTVL.

The chain uses TRBV5-1 and TRBJ2-3; 7 bases are a match to TRBD2. CDR3 length: 15 residues. Germline CDR1 reads SGHRS; CDR2 reads YFSETQ. The trim removed 0 bases at V and 3 bases at J, leaving 4 bases unmatched. The CDR3: CASSLGLAGTDTQYF. The CDR3, as DNA: TGCGCCAGCAGCTTGGGACTAGCCGGAACAGATACGCAGTATTTT.